This TCR beta chain was retrieved from a study of blood T cell repertoires in COVID-19. Across the study: Collection of acute and convalescent COVID-19 samples took place in the United States, Italy and Spain. Sample material is recorded as cDNA or gDNA derived from T cells, B-cell-depleted T cells, or PBMCs.

As handled by the study authors: Amplification with reference gene primers provided the estimates of nucleated cell counts. Sequencing used immunoSEQ multiplex PCR; TCRdb keeps in-frame clones, though not all of them. That table gives V, J and clone size, and the DNA gave D and trimming. Of roughly 350,000 clones in the sample, around 87% were seen once. Seattle's cohort entered during active infection and was followed longitudinally. The V end lost 1 base, the J end lost 5 bases, and 11 bases lay between the germline ends. In germline, CDR1 is SGHDN, CDR2 FVKESK. The CDR3 runs 14 residues. The specimen was peripheral blood. V and J are TRBV14 and TRBJ2-5; the D is unclear. This receptor was identified in a woman in her 50s with COVID-19, enrolled during active disease. Here the CDR3 reads CASSQGIALETQYF. Written as DNA, the CDR3 is TGTGCCAGCAGCCAAGGAATAGCACTTGAGACCCAGTACTTC.